Presented here are 15 T cell receptor beta chains from one specimen sequenced in a study of T cell clonotyping in hematopoietic cell transplantation (dated by TCRdb to about 2021). The library came from the immunoSEQ multiplex PCR assay. Here the immuneACCESS table is served through TCRdb, limited to in-frame sequences with V and J called. Missing clones are a known gap in these copies; in checked studies unresolved V genes cover under half, and the rest lacks a known reason. This sample lists around 37,000 clones; less than 85% were detected once. Approximately 3% of the sample comes from the top ten. The time point label of this sample denotes: recipient sample about 28 days before transplant, after cytoreduction. Specimen: peripheral blood mononuclear cells, collected before stem cell transplant. Receptor source: a man in his sixties with acute myeloid leukemia. Some clones in this sample may be carry-over from other donors' samples.

This clone was detected once. V and J are TRBV4-3 and TRBJ1-2, with D possibly matching TRBD1 (5 bases). This CDR3 has 16 amino acids. Germline values: CDR1 LGHNA, CDR2 YSLEER. V was cut by 0 bases and J by 4 bases, with 15 bases left in between. The CDR3 coding sequence is TGCGCCAGCAGCCAAGAGGCGAGGACACTGGGCTATGGCTACACCTTC. It encodes CASSQEARTLGYGYTF.

The V and J genes are TRBV30 and TRBJ1-1; the D is unclear. Germline values: CDR1 GTSNPN, CDR2 SVGIG (reference sequence). The CDR3 contains 13 residues. V was pared by 3 bases and J by 0 bases, with 8 bases between. This CDR3 reads CAWRGGMNTEAFF. In nucleotides, the CDR3 is TGTGCCTGGAGAGGTGGGATGAACACTGAAGCTTTCTTT.

This clone was observed once. The CDR3 nucleotides are TGTGCCAGCAGCTTAGGAAGGGGGAACGAGCAGTACTTC. Protein product: CASSLGRGNEQYF. The chain is built from TRBV7-2 and TRBJ2-7, with D maybe TRBD1 (6 bases). Trimming left V 1 base short and J 5 bases short, with 9 bases between. The CDR3 runs 13 residues. Germline assignment: CDR1 SGHTA and CDR2 FQGNSA.

The chain is built from TRBV28 and TRBJ1-6; D is ambiguous. The CDR3 is 15 amino acids. The germline CDR1 and CDR2 sequences are MDHEN and SYDVKM. Trimming left V 5 bases short and J 9 bases short, with 17 bases between. The CDR3: CASSRTPGYGSPLHF. The CDR3 bases are TGTGCCAGCAGTCGGACCCCAGGCTACGGTTCACCCCTCCACTTT.

This sequence joins TRBV7-3 and TRBJ2-2; D is uncertain. The ends were cut back, 4 bases at V and 3 bases at J, with 6 bases in the middle. Germline CDR1 SGHTA, CDR2 FQGTGA. The CDR3 length is 13 residues. The CDR3 here is CASSSQYTGELFF. As DNA, the CDR3 is TGTGCCAGCAGCTCTCAGTACACCGGGGAGCTGTTTTTT.

V gene TRBV2 combines with J gene TRBJ2-1; the D gene is possibly TRBD2 (5 bases). The germline gives CDR1 SNHLY, CDR2 FYNNEI. Trimming cost V 6 bases and J 4 bases, with 13 bases left between them. The CDR3 is 14 amino acids. The chain's CDR3 is CASSPSRGYNEQFF. CDR3 nucleotides: TGTGCCAGCAGCCCCTCTCGCGGGTACAATGAGCAGTTCTTC.

The CDR3 DNA is TGTGCCAGCAGCTTAGAATCGGGGATTACCTACGAGCAGTACTTC. Protein: CASSLESGITYEQYF. The V and J genes are TRBV11-3 and TRBJ2-7; perhaps TRBD2 as D (5 bases). Trimming shortened V by 0 bases and J by 2 bases, and 11 bases separated the two germline ends. The CDR3 has 15 amino acids. Germline loops: CDR1 SGHNT, CDR2 YENEEA.

The CDR3 sequence: CSARVNTEAFF. The CDR3 DNA is TGCAGTGCTAGAGTGAACACTGAAGCTTTCTTT. V gene TRBV20-1 combines with J gene TRBJ1-1, with no clear D. Germline V CDR1 and CDR2: DFQATT, SNEGSKA (reference sequence). Trimming took 1 base from V and 0 from J, leaving 0 bases between them. The CDR3 runs 11 residues.

The chain employs TRBV6-5 and TRBJ1-1; the D gene is possibly TRBD1 (5 bases). V was clipped by 8 bases and J by 3 bases, with 10 bases between them. The CDR3 consists of 12 residues. The germline V gene has CDR1 MNHEY and CDR2 SVGAGI. CDR3 DNA sequence: TGTGCCAGCGGAAGGGGTCACACTGAAGCTTTCTTT. It is translated as CASGRGHTEAFF.

This chain joins TRBV19 and TRBJ2-5; D is uncertain. V was clipped by 3 bases and J by 5 bases, with 7 bases between them. The CDR3 covers 12 residues. The germline CDR1 and CDR2 sequences are LNHDA and SQIVND (reference sequence). The CDR3 nucleotides read TGTGCCAGTAGTATTTGGCGGGAGACCCAGTACTTC. Translating it yields CASSIWRETQYF. Supplemented by reference TRBV19 and TRBJ2-5, the full variable domain reads DGGITQSPKYLFRKEGQNVTLSCEQNLNHDAMYWYRQDPGQGLRLIYYSQIVNDFQKGDIAEGYSVSREKKESFPLTVTSAQKNPTAFYLCASSIWRETQYFGPGTRLLVL.

This chain connects TRBV6-6 to TRBJ1-5; TRBD1 matches at 7 bases. Germline-derived CDR1 and CDR2 are MNHNY and SVGAGI (reference sequence). The CDR3 is 15 residues long. J gave up 7 bases and V 1 base, and 7 bases lay outside the gene matches. CDR3 in DNA: TGTGCCAGCAGTTACTTGGGGCAGGGGGAGCAGCCCCAGCATTTT. Its protein is CASSYLGQGEQPQHF.

The table lists this clone with a few counts. The V call is TRBV14, the J call TRBJ1-2; the D gene is possibly TRBD1 (5 bases). Germline CDR1 is SGHDN and CDR2 is FVKESK. The CDR3 has 13 residues. Deletions cut 1 base from V and 13 bases from J, with 16 bases between. CDR3 in DNA: TGTGCCAGCAGCCAAGTTCCCAGGGCGGGTCGCACCTTC. This encodes CASSQVPRAGRTF.

V usage is TRBV5-8 and J usage is TRBJ1-1; no definite D call. Trimming removed 0 bases at V and 2 bases at J, with 11 bases between. The CDR3 is made up of 15 amino acids. The germline V gene has CDR1 SGHTS and CDR2 YDEGEE. Written as DNA, the CDR3 is TGTGCCAGCAGCTTGGCCTTCAGAACTAACACTGAAGCTTTCTTT. Its protein is CASSLAFRTNTEAFF. The full variable domain, its missing parts supplied by reference TRBV5-8 and TRBJ1-1, is EAGVTQSPTHLIKTRGQQATLRCSPISGHTSVYWYQQALGLGLQFLLWYDEGEERNRGNFPPRFSGRQFPNYSSELNVNALELEDSALYLCASSLAFRTNTEAFFGQGTRLTVV.

This clone is a singleton in its sample. The chain joins TRBV29-1 to TRBJ1-1; tentative D call: TRBD1 (6 bases). Per germline, CDR1 SQVTM and CDR2 ANQGSEA. The CDR3 spans 18 residues. Deletions cut 3 bases from V and 2 bases from J, with 25 bases between. The CDR3 DNA follows: TGCAGCGTTGAGGGGCTCTCAGGGGCCGCCGGACCCAACACTGAAGCTTTCTTT. Protein sequence: CSVEGLSGAAGPNTEAFF.

The rearrangement joins TRBV5-1 to TRBJ2-2; TRBD1 agrees at 7 bases. CDR1 SGHRS and CDR2 YFSETQ come from the germline V gene. J lost 4 bases, V lost 3 bases, and 3 bases had no gene match. The CDR3 consists of 14 residues. CDR3 region: CASSSGQSTGELFF. In nucleotides, the CDR3 is TGCGCCAGCAGCTCGGGACAGTCCACCGGGGAGCTGTTTTTT.